The 17 T cell receptor beta chains reported below all come from one sample, sequenced in a study of cytomegalovirus exposure and HLA in healthy donors. Profiling relied on immunoSEQ multiplex PCR, and the TCRdb table lists in-frame clones only, not all of them. The data show some 140,000 clones, around four fifths seen once. Sequencing input: PBMCs. All receptors derive from a woman aged 25 to 45 in good health and CMV-seronegative.

The chain recombines TRBV5-1 with TRBJ2-7; TRBD2 matches 7 bases. The CDR3 loop spans 15 amino acids. The ends lost 0 bases at V and 5 bases at J; junction bases unmatched: 8. Per germline, CDR1 SGHRS and CDR2 YFSETQ. The CDR3 nucleotides read TGCGCCAGCAGCTTGGAGGGACTACCTGTGGACGAGCAGTACTTC. The encoded protein is CASSLEGLPVDEQYF.

The V and J genes are TRBV19 and TRBJ1-1; D unresolved. Trimming cost V 2 bases and J 1 base, with 8 bases left between them. The CDR3 extends over 14 amino acids. Germline CDR1 and CDR2: LNHDA and SQIVND (reference sequence). DNA for the CDR3: TGTGCCAGTAGTATAAACCCCGGGAACACTGAAGCTTTCTTT. Translation gives CASSINPGNTEAFF.

The CDR3 nucleotides are TGTGCCAGCAGCGTTGCACCTAGCGGGGGGGCTTACGAGCAGTACTTC. This codes for CASSVAPSGGAYEQYF. This sequence joins TRBV9 and TRBJ2-7; 12 bases map to TRBD2. The CDR3 extends over 16 amino acids. Per the germline V gene, CDR1 is SGDLS and CDR2 is YYNGEE. V shed 2 bases, J shed 4 bases, and the junction held 7 bases outside the gene matches.

The V call is TRBV6-5, the J call TRBJ1-2; 7 bases fit TRBD1. The trim removed 6 bases at V and 1 base at J, leaving 5 bases unmatched. The CDR3 totals 14 residues. CDR1 and CDR2 (germline): MNHEY, SVGAGI. The CDR3 DNA follows: TGTGCCAGCAGCCGGGACAGCCTTAACTATGGCTACACCTTC. This translates into CASSRDSLNYGYTF.

Only one count was recorded for this clone. Different DNA sequences within this sample yield the same CDR3. This sequence joins TRBV2 and TRBJ2-7; TRBD1 matches 7 bases. V trimming: 7 bases; J trimming: 2 bases; junction bases outside the gene matches: 17. The CDR3 runs to 17 residues. The germline V gene has CDR1 SNHLY and CDR2 FYNNEI. The CDR3 bases are TGTGCCAGCAAGGGACAGCCACAACCCCGCCTTACCTACGAGCAGTACTTC. It yields the protein CASKGQPQPRLTYEQYF.

The rearrangement joins TRBV6-5 to TRBJ1-1, with 9 bases that match TRBD1. V shed 2 bases, J shed 4 bases, and the junction held 5 bases outside the gene matches. The length of the CDR3 is 15 residues. CDR1 and CDR2 (germline): MNHEY, SVGAGI. CDR3 sequence: CASSYRDRGITEAFF. CDR3 nucleotides: TGTGCCAGCAGTTACCGAGACAGGGGGATCACTGAAGCTTTCTTT.

A single count supports this clone. The V gene is TRBV6-1, the J gene TRBJ2-2; possible D gene TRBD2, 5 bases. The CDR3 contains 13 residues. Germline CDR1 MNHNS, CDR2 SASEGT. V lost 6 bases, J lost 6 bases, and 11 bases lay in between. As DNA, the CDR3 is TGTGCCAGCAGGACACCGGGGTCCGGGGAGCTGTTTTTT. Its translation: CASRTPGSGELFF.

The chain joins TRBV28 to TRBJ1-1; D remains unclear. CDR1 and CDR2 from the germline V gene are MDHEN and SYDVKM. Trimming removed 2 bases from V and 3 bases from J, with 4 bases in between. The CDR3 totals 12 residues. The CDR3: CASSLLYTEAFF. CDR3 bases: TGTGCCAGCAGTTTACTTTACACTGAAGCTTTCTTT.

This chain connects TRBV12-5 to TRBJ2-3, with D tentatively TRBD2 (5 bases). Trimming stripped 3 bases from V and 4 bases from J, with 14 bases between. This CDR3 comprises 15 residues. Germline V gives CDR1 LGHNT, CDR2 FRNRAP. As DNA, the CDR3 is TGTGCTAGTGGTTTTCTGGGAGCCGGCGCAGATACGCAGTATTTT. Protein product: CASGFLGAGADTQYF.

This sequence joins TRBV18 and TRBJ2-2; 10 bases match TRBD1. The CDR3 extends over 14 amino acids. The germline V gene encodes CDR1 KGHSH and CDR2 LQKENI. Trimming removed 2 bases from V and 7 bases from J; junction bases left unmatched: 1. The CDR3 sequence is CASSPDRGLGELFF. The CDR3 coding sequence is TGTGCCAGCTCACCAGACAGGGGGCTCGGGGAGCTGTTTTTT.

The chain links TRBV7-2 to TRBJ2-3; TRBD2 is a possible D gene (6 bases). The V and J ends lost 1 base and 0 bases respectively, with 8 bases between them. Germline V lookup: CDR1 SGHTA, CDR2 FQGNSA. This CDR3 region has 15 residues. This CDR3 is CASSLGRGSTDTQYF. The CDR3 DNA reads TGTGCCAGCAGCTTAGGCCGGGGGAGCACAGATACGCAGTATTTT.

The chain links TRBV6-1 to TRBJ1-1; 9 nucleotides line up with TRBD1. With 11 bases clipped from V and 8 bases from J, the junction kept 15 bases outside the gene matches. The CDR3 sequence is 14 residues long. Germline-derived CDR1 and CDR2 are MNHNS and SASEGT. Here the CDR3 DNA reads TGTGCCGGAGCCCGAACAGGGGGCGATTCCGAAGCTTTCTTT. This sequence encodes CAGARTGGDSEAFF.

The CDR3 nucleotides read TGTGCCAGCAGCCAAGATTTGGGTGCAGGACTAAACTATGGCTACACCTTC. Protein product: CASSQDLGAGLNYGYTF. The chain couples TRBV14 to TRBJ1-2; D is undetermined. Germline CDR1 reads SGHDN; CDR2 reads FVKESK. CDR3 size: 17 residues. V gave up 0 bases and J gave up 2 bases, with 16 bases separating them. The variable domain in full, completed from reference TRBV14 and TRBJ1-2, reads EAGVTQFPSHSVIEKGQTVTLRCDPISGHDNLYWYRRVMGKEIKFLLHFVKESKQDESGMPNNRFLAERTGGTYSTLKVQPAELEDSGVYFCASSQDLGAGLNYGYTFGSGTRLTVV.

The chain uses TRBV5-4 and TRBJ1-2; 11 nucleotides line up with TRBD1. The CDR3 length is 17 residues. The J segment lost 8 bases and the V segment lost 5 bases, leaving 17 bases of the junction unmatched. Per germline, CDR1 SGHNT and CDR2 YYREEE (reference sequence). CDR3 coding DNA: TGTGCCAGCAGTCGTCTCGGACAGGGGGCAGTTACTGGGGGCTACACCTTC. Its protein is CASSRLGQGAVTGGYTF.

The chain links TRBV5-1 to TRBJ1-6; the D gene is possibly TRBD1 (6 bases). The CDR3 extends over 15 amino acids. Germline values: CDR1 SGHRS, CDR2 YFSETQ. Between the trimmed V and J ends, which lost 0 bases and 7 bases, there was a span of 11 bases. In nucleotides, the CDR3 is TGCGCCAGCAGCTTGGGAGACAGGAACAATTCACCCCTCCACTTT. Its translation: CASSLGDRNNSPLHF.

The chain has TRBV2 and TRBJ2-2, with a tentative D call TRBD2 (5 bases). V lost 6 bases, J lost 1 base, and 9 bases lay in between. Germline V CDR1 and CDR2: SNHLY, FYNNEI. This CDR3 has 14 amino acids. CDR3 DNA: TGTGCCAGCAGGGTCCGGGGGAACACCGGGGAGCTGTTTTTT. This translates into CASRVRGNTGELFF. Looking up the rest from reference TRBV2 and TRBJ2-2 gives the full variable domain: EPEVTQTPSHQVTQMGQEVILRCVPISNHLYFYWYRQILGQKVEFLVSFYNNEISEKSEIFDDQFSVERPDGSNFTLKIRSTKLEDSAMYFCASRVRGNTGELFFGEGSRLTVL.

This clone appeared once. This sequence joins TRBV6-5 and TRBJ1-1; D is uncertain. V was cut by 0 bases and J by 0 bases, with 8 bases left in between. The length of the CDR3 is 15 residues. Per germline, CDR1 MNHEY and CDR2 SVGAGI. The CDR3 DNA follows: TGTGCCAGCAGTTACTCCCAGGAAATGAACACTGAAGCTTTCTTT. Translating gives CASSYSQEMNTEAFF.